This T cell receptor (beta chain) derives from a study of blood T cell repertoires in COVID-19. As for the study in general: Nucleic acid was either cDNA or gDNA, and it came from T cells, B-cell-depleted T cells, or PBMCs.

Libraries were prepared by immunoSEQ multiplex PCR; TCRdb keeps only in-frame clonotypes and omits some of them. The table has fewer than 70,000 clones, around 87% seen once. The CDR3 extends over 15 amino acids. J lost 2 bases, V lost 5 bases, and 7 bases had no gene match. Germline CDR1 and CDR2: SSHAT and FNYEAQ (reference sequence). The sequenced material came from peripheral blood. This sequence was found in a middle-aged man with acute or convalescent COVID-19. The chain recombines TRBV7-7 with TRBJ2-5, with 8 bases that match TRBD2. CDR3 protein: CASSLLSGTQETQYF. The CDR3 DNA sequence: TGTGCCAGCAGCCTACTTAGCGGGACTCAAGAGACCCAGTACTTC.